A selection of T cell receptor beta chains follows, all from one sample in a study of cytomegalovirus exposure and HLA in healthy donors. Method: immunoSEQ multiplex PCR; TCRdb's copy keeps in-frame clones and lacks some. The sample contains around 160,000 clones, 80% to 85% of which appear only once. The sequencing sample was made of PBMCs. The receptors derive from a man between 25 and 39 years old in good health and CMV-seropositive. Both conserved end residues are part of each CDR3. The D gene is left open where the match is weak. Not all rows give a size; the values are once, few, many and, for expanded clones, a class.

J: TRBJ1-2
D: TRBD1
size: -
V: TRBV6-5
DNA: TGTGCCAGCAGCTTCTTAACAGGGGGCCATGGCTACACCTTC
CDR3: CASSFLTGGHGYTF

J: TRBJ2-5
D: TRBD2
size: -
V: TRBV5-1
DNA: TGCGCCAGCTACCCGGGACTAGCGGGGGCCGAACAAGAGACCCAGTACTTC
CDR3: CASYPGLAGAEQETQYF

J: TRBJ2-7
D: -
size: -
V: TRBV2
DNA: TGTGCCGTTCGGGTGGGGGGAACTCCTTACGAGCAGTACTTC
CDR3: CAVRVGGTPYEQYF

J: TRBJ1-1
D: -
size: -
V: TRBV30
DNA: TGTGCCTGGAGTGGGGGGGGCGAAGCTTTCTTT
CDR3: CAWSGGGEAFF

J: TRBJ2-7
D: -
size: -
V: TRBV19
DNA: TGTGCCAGTAGTGGGGGGGCCGGCGAGCAGTACTTC
CDR3: CASSGGAGEQYF

J: TRBJ2-7
D: -
size: few
V: TRBV4-1
DNA: TGCGCCAGCAGCCAAGCGGCAGGGGGAGGCTACGAGCAGTACTTC
CDR3: CASSQAAGGGYEQYF

J: TRBJ2-3
D: -
size: -
V: TRBV29-1
DNA: TGCAGCGTTAGAGGACAGACGTTGAGCACAGATACGCAGTATTTT
CDR3: CSVRGQTLSTDTQYF

J: TRBJ2-7
D: TRBD1
size: -
V: TRBV5-1
DNA: TGCGCCAGCAGTACTACCGGGACAGCGCTTTACGAGCAGTACTTC
CDR3: CASSTTGTALYEQYF

J: TRBJ2-3
D: -
size: -
V: TRBV4-1
DNA: TGCGCCAGCAGCCAATACCGGGACACAAGCACAGATACGCAGTATTTT
CDR3: CASSQYRDTSTDTQYF

J: TRBJ1-5
D: -
size: -
V: TRBV18
DNA: TGTGCCAGCTCACTGGGACAAAATCAGCCCCAGCATTTT
CDR3: CASSLGQNQPQHF

J: TRBJ2-1
D: TRBD2
size: -
V: TRBV30
DNA: TGTGCCTGGGATCTAGCGGGAGGGTACAATGAGCAGTTCTTC
CDR3: CAWDLAGGYNEQFF

J: TRBJ2-7
D: TRBD1
size: once
V: TRBV4-1
DNA: TGCGCCAGCAGCCAAGAGCTAGGACAGGGCACAGGGTACGAGCAGTACTTC
CDR3: CASSQELGQGTGYEQYF

J: TRBJ2-1
D: TRBD2
size: once
V: TRBV28
DNA: TGTGCCAGCAGTTCGCCGGGACTAGCGGGACAAGGGGCCTACAATGAGCAGTTCTTC
CDR3: CASSSPGLAGQGAYNEQFF

J: TRBJ2-3
D: TRBD1
size: -
V: TRBV14
DNA: TGTGCCAGCAGCCACTTCAGGGGGCGTAGCACAGATACGCAGTATTTT
CDR3: CASSHFRGRSTDTQYF

J: TRBJ2-1
D: TRBD2
size: -
V: TRBV4-1
DNA: TGCGCCAGCAGTAGCGGGAGCGGCAATGAGCAGTTCTTC
CDR3: CASSSGSGNEQFF

J: TRBJ2-7
D: -
size: -
V: TRBV7-9
DNA: TGTGCCAGCAGCCTAGTTACAGGTTACTCCTACGAGCAGTACTTC
CDR3: CASSLVTGYSYEQYF

J: TRBJ1-4
D: -
size: -
V: TRBV19
DNA: TGTGCCAGTAGTGATTTTCGGAGGGACGAAAAACTGTTTTTT
CDR3: CASSDFRRDEKLFF

J: TRBJ2-1
D: TRBD2
size: -
V: TRBV2
DNA: TGTGCCAGCAGGATCACCTTAAGCGGGAGCTCCTACAATGAGCAGTTCTTC
CDR3: CASRITLSGSSYNEQFF

J: TRBJ1-1
D: -
size: -
V: TRBV5-5
DNA: TGTGCCAGCAGCCGAAGGGAGGGAGATGAAGCTTTCTTT
CDR3: CASSRREGDEAFF

J: TRBJ1-1
D: -
size: -
V: TRBV2
DNA: TGTGCCAGCAGTGAGAGGTCGATGAACACTGAAGCTTTCTTT
CDR3: CASSERSMNTEAFF

J: TRBJ2-1
D: TRBD2
size: -
V: TRBV4-1
DNA: TGCGCCAGCAGCCAAGATACTAGCGGGAGGGCCCACACAACGAATGAGCAGTTCTTC
CDR3: CASSQDTSGRAHTTNEQFF

J: TRBJ2-7
D: -
size: once
V: TRBV6-5
DNA: TGTGCCAGCACCTTCGACAGGTTCTCCTACGAGCAGTACTTC
CDR3: CASTFDRFSYEQYF

J: TRBJ2-7
D: -
size: -
V: TRBV12-1
DNA: TGTGCCAGCAGCAGGGGGACAGGGACGGACGAGCAGTACTTC
CDR3: CASSRGTGTDEQYF

J: TRBJ1-6
D: -
size: -
V: TRBV7-2
DNA: TGTGCCAGCAGCCCTCTGGCGGAGGGGAATTCACCCCTCCACTTT
CDR3: CASSPLAEGNSPLHF

J: TRBJ2-7
D: TRBD1
size: -
V: TRBV14
DNA: TGTGCCAGCAGCCAAGGCCGGGACAGGGGTAGATACGAGCAGTACTTC
CDR3: CASSQGRDRGRYEQYF

J: TRBJ2-1
D: -
size: -
V: TRBV6-1
DNA: TGTGCCAGCAGTCCCGCAGGGGATCGGAATGAGCAGTTCTTC
CDR3: CASSPAGDRNEQFF

J: TRBJ1-5
D: -
size: -
V: TRBV7-2
DNA: TGTGCCAGCAGCTTAGCCGACAGGCTAAATCAGCCCCAGCATTTT
CDR3: CASSLADRLNQPQHF

J: TRBJ2-1
D: TRBD1
size: -
V: TRBV6-1
DNA: TGTGCCAGCAGAAGACAGGGGGCAAGAAATGAGCAGTTCTTC
CDR3: CASRRQGARNEQFF

J: TRBJ2-3
D: -
size: -
V: TRBV2
DNA: TGTGCCAGCCTGCCGACGGAGAGCACAGATACGCAGTATTTT
CDR3: CASLPTESTDTQYF

J: TRBJ2-7
D: TRBD1
size: -
V: TRBV28
DNA: TGTGCCAGCACCCCGACAGGGTCCTACGAGCAGTACTTC
CDR3: CASTPTGSYEQYF

J: TRBJ2-1
D: -
size: -
V: TRBV9
DNA: TGTGCCAGCAGCCAGGACGGGGGCTACAATGAGCAGTTCTTC
CDR3: CASSQDGGYNEQFF

J: TRBJ1-5
D: TRBD1
size: -
V: TRBV6-5
DNA: TGTGCCAGCCCGAGGGACAGGGGCAATCAGCCCCAGCATTTT
CDR3: CASPRDRGNQPQHF

J: TRBJ2-2
D: -
size: -
V: TRBV7-9
DNA: TGTGCCAGCAGCTTACAGACAGTTACCGGGGAGCTGTTTTTT
CDR3: CASSLQTVTGELFF

J: TRBJ2-7
D: TRBD1
size: -
V: TRBV5-6
DNA: TGTGCCAGCAGCTACGGGACAGCGGCCTACGAGCAGTACTTC
CDR3: CASSYGTAAYEQYF

J: TRBJ1-5
D: -
size: -
V: TRBV4-1
DNA: TGCGCCAGCAGCCCCTCAGGGATGGGCGTGAGGCCCCAGCATTTT
CDR3: CASSPSGMGVRPQHF

J: TRBJ2-2
D: TRBD1
size: -
V: TRBV9
DNA: TGTGCCAGCAGCGCGTCCCATCTACAGGGGAATACCGGGGAGCTGTTTTTT
CDR3: CASSASHLQGNTGELFF